The clone carrying this T cell receptor (beta chain) was seen ten or more times. The antigen remains undetermined. This sample is part of a study of T cell repertoires in cytomegalovirus infection. Across the study: Public TCR beta signatures provided an indication of both CMV infection and a matching HLA type. Findings of the study overall: The cumulative frequency of public TCR beta families distinguished individuals who carried CMV together with the relevant HLA.

TCRdb itself ran the reads through MiXCR, one entry per CDR3 protein. The sample gives around 230,000 distinct CDR3 sequences, roughly 6.5% of which show up once; around 6.9% is in the top ten. Trimming took 3 bases from V and 2 from J, leaving 12 bases between them. Germline V gene lookup returns CDR1 MDHEN and CDR2 SYDVKM. The CDR3 consists of 15 residues. The chain couples TRBV28 to TRBJ2-3; a weak D match, TRBD2 (5 bases). The sample was PBMCs. This TCR was sampled from a human donor in good health (CMV status not recorded). Some clones in this sample may be carry-over from other donors' samples. CDR3 residues: CASSFGQRNTDTQYF. The DNA for the CDR3 is TGTGCCAGCAGTTTCGGGCAGCGGAACACAGATACGCAGTATTTT.